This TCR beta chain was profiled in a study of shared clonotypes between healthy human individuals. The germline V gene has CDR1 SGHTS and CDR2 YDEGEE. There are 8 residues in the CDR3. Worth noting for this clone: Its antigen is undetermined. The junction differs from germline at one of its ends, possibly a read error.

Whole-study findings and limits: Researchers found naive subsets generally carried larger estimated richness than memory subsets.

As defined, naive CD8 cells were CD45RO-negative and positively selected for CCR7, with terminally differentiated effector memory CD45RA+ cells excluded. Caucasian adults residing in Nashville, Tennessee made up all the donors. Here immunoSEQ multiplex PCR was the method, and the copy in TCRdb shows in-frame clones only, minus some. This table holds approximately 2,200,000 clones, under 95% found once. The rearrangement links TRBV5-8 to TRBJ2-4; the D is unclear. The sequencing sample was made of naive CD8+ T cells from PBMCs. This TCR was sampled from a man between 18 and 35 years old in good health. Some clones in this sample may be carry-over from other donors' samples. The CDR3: CASSLGNF. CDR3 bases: TGTGCCAGCAGCTTGGGGAACTTC. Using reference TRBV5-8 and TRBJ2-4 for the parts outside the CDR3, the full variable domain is EAGVTQSPTHLIKTRGQQATLRCSPISGHTSVYWYQQALGLGLQFLLWYDEGEERNRGNFPPRFSGRQFPNYSSELNVNALELEDSALYLCASSLGNFGAGTRLSVL.